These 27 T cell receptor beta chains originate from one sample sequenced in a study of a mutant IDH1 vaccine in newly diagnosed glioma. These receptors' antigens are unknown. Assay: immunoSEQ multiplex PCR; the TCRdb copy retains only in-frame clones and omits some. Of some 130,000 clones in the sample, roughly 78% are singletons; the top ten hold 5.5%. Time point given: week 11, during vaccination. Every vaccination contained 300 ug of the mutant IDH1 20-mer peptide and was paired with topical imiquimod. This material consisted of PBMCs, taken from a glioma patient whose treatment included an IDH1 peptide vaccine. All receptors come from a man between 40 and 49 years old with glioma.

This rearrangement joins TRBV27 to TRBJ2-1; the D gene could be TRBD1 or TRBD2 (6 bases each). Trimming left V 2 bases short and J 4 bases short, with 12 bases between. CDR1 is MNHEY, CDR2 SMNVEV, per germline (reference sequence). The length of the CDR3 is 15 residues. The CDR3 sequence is CASSLTGTGYNEQFF. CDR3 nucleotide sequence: TGTGCCAGCAGTTTAACAGGGACTGGATACAATGAGCAGTTCTTC.

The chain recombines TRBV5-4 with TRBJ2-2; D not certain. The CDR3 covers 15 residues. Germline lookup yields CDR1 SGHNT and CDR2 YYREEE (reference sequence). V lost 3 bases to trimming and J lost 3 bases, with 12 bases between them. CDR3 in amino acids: CASSSNRGYTGELFF. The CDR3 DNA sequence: TGTGCCAGCAGCTCCAATCGTGGGTACACCGGGGAGCTGTTTTTT.

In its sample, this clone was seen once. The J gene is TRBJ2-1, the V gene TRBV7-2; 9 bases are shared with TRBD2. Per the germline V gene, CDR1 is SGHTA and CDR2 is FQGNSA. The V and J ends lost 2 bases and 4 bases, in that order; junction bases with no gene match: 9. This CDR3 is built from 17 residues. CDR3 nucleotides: TGTGCCAGCAGCTTAATGGGCGGGACTAGCCGATACAATGAGCAGTTCTTC. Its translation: CASSLMGGTSRYNEQFF.

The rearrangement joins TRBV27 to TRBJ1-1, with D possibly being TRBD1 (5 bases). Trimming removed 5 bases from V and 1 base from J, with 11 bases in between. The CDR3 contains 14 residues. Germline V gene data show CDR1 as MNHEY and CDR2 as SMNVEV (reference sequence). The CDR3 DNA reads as TGTGCCAGCAGTCTATTAACAGGGAACACTGAAGCTTTCTTT. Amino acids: CASSLLTGNTEAFF.

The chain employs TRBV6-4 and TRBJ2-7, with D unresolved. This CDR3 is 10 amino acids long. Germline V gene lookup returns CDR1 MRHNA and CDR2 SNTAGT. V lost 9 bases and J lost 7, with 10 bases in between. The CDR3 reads CARVPPEQYF. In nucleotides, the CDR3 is TGTGCCAGAGTTCCCCCTGAGCAGTACTTC.

CDR3 sequence (DNA): TGCGCCAGCAGCCAAGATACACTAGCGGCGAACACCGGGGAGCTGTTTTTT. It translates to CASSQDTLAANTGELFF. The chain employs TRBV4-3 and TRBJ2-2, with 8 bases aligning to TRBD2. The length of the CDR3 is 17 residues. Trimming cost V 0 bases and J 0 bases; bases outside gene matches: 3. In germline, CDR1 is LGHNA, CDR2 YSLEER.

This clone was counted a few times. CDR3 amino acids: CASRDLGQPQHF. As DNA, the CDR3 is TGTGCCAGCAGGGACCTTGGGCAGCCCCAGCATTTT. The gene calls are TRBV2 and TRBJ1-5; unclear D gene. CDR1 and CDR2 from the germline V gene are SNHLY and FYNNEI. The CDR3 is 12 amino acids. V shed 6 bases and J shed 7 bases, with 10 bases lying between them.

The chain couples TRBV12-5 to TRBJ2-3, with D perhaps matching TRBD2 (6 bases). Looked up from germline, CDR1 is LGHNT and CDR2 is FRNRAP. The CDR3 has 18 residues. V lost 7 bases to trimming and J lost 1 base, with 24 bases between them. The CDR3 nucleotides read TGTGCTAGTGATCCCGCACCGGGACTCACTAAGGGCACAGATACGCAGTATTTT. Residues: CASDPAPGLTKGTDTQYF.

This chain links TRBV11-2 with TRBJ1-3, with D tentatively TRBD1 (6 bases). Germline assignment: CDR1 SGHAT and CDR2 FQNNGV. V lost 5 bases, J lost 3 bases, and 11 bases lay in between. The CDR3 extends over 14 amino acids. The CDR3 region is CASSGQTGGNTIYF. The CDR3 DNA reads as TGTGCCAGCAGCGGACAGACAGGTGGAAACACCATATATTTT.

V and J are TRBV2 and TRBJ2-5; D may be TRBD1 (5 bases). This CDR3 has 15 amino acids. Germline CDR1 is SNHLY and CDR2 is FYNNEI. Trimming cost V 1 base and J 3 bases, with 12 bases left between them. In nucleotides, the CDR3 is TGTGCCAGCAGTGAAGGACAGAACTTAAAAGAGACCCAGTACTTC. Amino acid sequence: CASSEGQNLKETQYF.

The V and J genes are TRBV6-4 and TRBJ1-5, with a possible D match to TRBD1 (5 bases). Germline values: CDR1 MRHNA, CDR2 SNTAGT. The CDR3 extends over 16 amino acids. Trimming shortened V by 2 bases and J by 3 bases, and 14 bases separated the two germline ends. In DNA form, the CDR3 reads TGTGCCAGCAGTGACCTAAACCAGGGTAACAATCAGCCCCAGCATTTT. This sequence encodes CASSDLNQGNNQPQHF.

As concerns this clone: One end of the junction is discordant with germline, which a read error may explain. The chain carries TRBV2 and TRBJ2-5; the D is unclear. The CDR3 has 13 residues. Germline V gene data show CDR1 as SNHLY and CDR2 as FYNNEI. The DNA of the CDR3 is TGTGCCAGCAGAGAAGGCTACCAAGAGACCCAGTACTTC. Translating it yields CASREGYQETQYF.

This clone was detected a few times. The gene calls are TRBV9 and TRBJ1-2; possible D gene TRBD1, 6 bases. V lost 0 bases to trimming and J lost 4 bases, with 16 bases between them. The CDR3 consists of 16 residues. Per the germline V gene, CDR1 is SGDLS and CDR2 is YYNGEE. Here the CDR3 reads CASSVATGTNSYGYTF. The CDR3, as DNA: TGTGCCAGCAGCGTAGCTACAGGGACGAACTCCTATGGCTACACCTTC.

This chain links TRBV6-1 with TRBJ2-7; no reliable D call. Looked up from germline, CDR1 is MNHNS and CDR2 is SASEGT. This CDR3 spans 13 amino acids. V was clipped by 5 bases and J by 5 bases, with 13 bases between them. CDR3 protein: CASSQRLGHEQYF. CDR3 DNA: TGTGCCAGCAGTCAACGCCTGGGCCACGAGCAGTACTTC.

The CDR3 loop reads CASSSPGQGAGNTIYF. DNA of the CDR3: TGCGCCAGCAGTTCCCCGGGACAGGGAGCTGGAAACACCATATATTTT. The chain is built from TRBV5-1 and TRBJ1-3; 9 bases line up with TRBD1. CDR1 is SGHRS and CDR2 is YFSETQ in the germline V gene. V shed 5 bases, J shed 2 bases, and the junction held 8 bases outside the gene matches. This CDR3 has 16 residues.

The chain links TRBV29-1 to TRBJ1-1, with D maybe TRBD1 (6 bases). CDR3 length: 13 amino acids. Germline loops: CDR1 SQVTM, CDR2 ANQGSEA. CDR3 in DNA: TGCAGTTACGCAAGGGGGACGGGCGGTGAAGCTTTCTTT. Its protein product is CSYARGTGGEAFF.

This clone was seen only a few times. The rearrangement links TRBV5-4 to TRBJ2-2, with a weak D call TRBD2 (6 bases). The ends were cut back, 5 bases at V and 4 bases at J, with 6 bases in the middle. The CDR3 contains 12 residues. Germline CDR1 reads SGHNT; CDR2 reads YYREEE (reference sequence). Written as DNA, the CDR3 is TGTGCCAGCAGGGGAGGCACCGGGGAGCTGTTTTTT. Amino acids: CASRGGTGELFF.

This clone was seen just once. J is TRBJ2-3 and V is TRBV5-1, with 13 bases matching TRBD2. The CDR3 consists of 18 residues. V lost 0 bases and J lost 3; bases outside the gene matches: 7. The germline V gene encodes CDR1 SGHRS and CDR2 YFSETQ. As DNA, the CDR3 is TGCGCCAGCAGCTTGGCGCTAGGACTAGCGGGAGCGACAGATACGCAGTATTTT. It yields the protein CASSLALGLAGATDTQYF.

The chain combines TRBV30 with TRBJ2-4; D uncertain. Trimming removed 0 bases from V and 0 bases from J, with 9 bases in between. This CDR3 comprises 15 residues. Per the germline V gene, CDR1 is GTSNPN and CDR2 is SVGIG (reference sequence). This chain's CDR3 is CAWSVGRLAKNIQYF. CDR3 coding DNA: TGTGCCTGGAGTGTAGGACGTCTAGCCAAAAACATTCAGTACTTC.

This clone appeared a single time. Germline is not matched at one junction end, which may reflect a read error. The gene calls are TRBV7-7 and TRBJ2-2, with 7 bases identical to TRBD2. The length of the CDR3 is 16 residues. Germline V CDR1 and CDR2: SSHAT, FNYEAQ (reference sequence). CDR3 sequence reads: CASSLEMAGDTGELFF. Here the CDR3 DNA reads TGTGCTAGCAGCTTAGAAATGGCGGGGGACACCGGGGAGCTGTTTTTT.

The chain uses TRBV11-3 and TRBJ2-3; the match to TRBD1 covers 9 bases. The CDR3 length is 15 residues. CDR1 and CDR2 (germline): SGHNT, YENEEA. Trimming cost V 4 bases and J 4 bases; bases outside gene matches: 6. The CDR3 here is CASSYRTGEADTQYF. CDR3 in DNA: TGTGCCAGCAGCTACCGGACAGGGGAGGCAGATACGCAGTATTTT.

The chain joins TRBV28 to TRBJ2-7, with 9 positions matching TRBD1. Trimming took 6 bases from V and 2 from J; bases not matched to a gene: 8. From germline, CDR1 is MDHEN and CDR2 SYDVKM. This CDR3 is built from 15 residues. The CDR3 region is CASSQPGQGTYEQYF. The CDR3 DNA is TGTGCCAGCAGCCAACCCGGACAGGGGACCTACGAGCAGTACTTC.

CDR3 in amino acids: CANLSGGPYGYTF. Written as DNA, the CDR3 is TGTGCCAACCTCTCCGGAGGTCCTTATGGCTACACCTTC. This chain joins TRBV28 and TRBJ1-2, with unresolved D. The length of the CDR3 is 13 residues. The V and J ends lost 10 bases and 5 bases respectively, with 17 bases between them. The germline CDR1 and CDR2 sequences are MDHEN and SYDVKM.

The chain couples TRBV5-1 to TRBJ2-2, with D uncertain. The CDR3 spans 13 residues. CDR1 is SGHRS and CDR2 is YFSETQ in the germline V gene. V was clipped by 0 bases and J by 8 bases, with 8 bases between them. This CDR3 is CASSLDSPGELFF. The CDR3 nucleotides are TGCGCCAGCAGCTTGGATTCACCTGGGGAGCTGTTTTTT.

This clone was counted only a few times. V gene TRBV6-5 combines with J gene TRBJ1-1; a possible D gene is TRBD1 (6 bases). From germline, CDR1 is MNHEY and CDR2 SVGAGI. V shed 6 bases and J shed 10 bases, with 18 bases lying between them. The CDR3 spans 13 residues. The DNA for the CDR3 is TGTGCCAGCAGCCCCAATATGGGACACTTAGCTTTCTTT. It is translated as CASSPNMGHLAFF.

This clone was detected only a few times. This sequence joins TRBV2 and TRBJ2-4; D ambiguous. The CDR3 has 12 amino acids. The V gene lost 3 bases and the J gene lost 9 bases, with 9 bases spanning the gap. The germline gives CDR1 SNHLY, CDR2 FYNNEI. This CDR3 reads CASSDSSIIQYF. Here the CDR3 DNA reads TGTGCCAGCAGTGATTCTTCGATCATTCAGTACTTC. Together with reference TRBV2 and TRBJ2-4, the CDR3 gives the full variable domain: EPEVTQTPSHQVTQMGQEVILRCVPISNHLYFYWYRQILGQKVEFLVSFYNNEISEKSEIFDDQFSVERPDGSNFTLKIRSTKLEDSAMYFCASSDSSIIQYFGAGTRLSVL.

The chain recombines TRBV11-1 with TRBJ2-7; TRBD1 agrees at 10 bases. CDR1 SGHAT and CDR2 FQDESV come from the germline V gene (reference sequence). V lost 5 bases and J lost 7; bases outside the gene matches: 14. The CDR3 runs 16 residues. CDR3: CASSLLPGQGNVEQYF. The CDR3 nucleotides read TGTGCCAGCAGCCTTCTTCCGGGACAGGGGAATGTGGAGCAGTACTTC.